Following are 17 T cell receptor beta chains from one sample sequenced in a study of blood T cell repertoires in COVID-19. The table came from immunoSEQ multiplex PCR; TCRdb's copy has only in-frame clones and leaves some out. In the table there are about 140,000 clones, around 84% of which are singletons. Sequenced material: peripheral blood. These receptors originate from a human donor in a cohort sampled during active COVID-19.

Points on this clone: The junction departs from germline at one end; a sequencing error may be responsible. V and J are TRBV11-2 and TRBJ2-2, with TRBD2 matching over 7 bases. Germline CDR1 SGHAT, CDR2 FQNNGV. The CDR3 runs to 18 residues. The CDR3: CASSLRSRGRANNGELFF. CDR3 nucleotide sequence: TGTGCCAGCAGCTTGAGGAGTCGGGGGAGGGCCAACAACGGGGAGCTGTTTTTT. Full variable domain (outside the CDR3, taken from reference TRBV11-2 and TRBJ2-2): EAGVAQSPRYKIIEKRQSVAFWCNPISGHATLYWYQQILGQGPKLLIQFQNNGVVDDSQLPKDRFSAERLKGVDSTLKIQPAKLEDSAVYLCASSLRSRGRANNGELFFGEGSRLTVL.

The J gene is TRBJ1-1, the V gene TRBV5-4; 7 bases are a match to TRBD1. V was pared by 4 bases and J by 7 bases, with 13 bases of the junction left unmatched. Looked up from germline, CDR1 is SGHNT and CDR2 is YYREEE (reference sequence). The CDR3 totals 15 residues. CDR3 loop: CASSLLLNRGGEAFF. CDR3 coding DNA: TGTGCCAGCAGCCTCCTCTTAAACAGGGGCGGTGAAGCTTTCTTT.

The chain carries TRBV24-1 and TRBJ2-5; a weak D match, TRBD1 (5 bases). The CDR3 runs 15 residues. CDR1 and CDR2 (germline): KGHDR, SFDVKD. Trimming left V 3 bases short and J 5 bases short, with 15 bases between. The CDR3 sequence: CATSDPEAGRETQYF. The CDR3 DNA is TGTGCCACCAGTGATCCCGAGGCAGGGCGGGAGACCCAGTACTTC.

The chain employs TRBV6-5 and TRBJ2-2, with unresolved D. Trimming removed 8 bases from V and 1 base from J, with 11 bases in between. The germline V gene has CDR1 MNHEY and CDR2 SVGAGI. The CDR3 has 14 amino acids. The chain's CDR3 is CASVQRQNTGELFF. The CDR3 DNA sequence: TGTGCCAGCGTCCAGAGACAGAACACCGGGGAGCTGTTTTTT.

The chain employs TRBV7-3 and TRBJ2-2; D is uncertain. Trimming removed 2 bases at V and 8 bases at J, with 6 bases between. Germline V CDR1 and CDR2: SGHTA, FQGTGA. There are 12 residues in the CDR3. The CDR3 protein is CASSLGVGELFF. The CDR3 DNA reads as TGTGCCAGCAGCTTAGGAGTTGGGGAGCTGTTTTTT.

The V and J genes are TRBV11-2 and TRBJ2-1, with 8 bases that match TRBD2. J lost 5 bases, V lost 1 base, and 7 bases had no gene match. The germline CDR1 and CDR2 sequences are SGHAT and FQNNGV. The CDR3 totals 16 residues. The CDR3 bases are TGTGCCAGCAGCTTAGTTTTGCGGGAGGATAACAATGAGCAGTTCTTC. Its translation is CASSLVLREDNNEQFF. Full variable domain (missing parts from reference TRBV11-2 and TRBJ2-1): EAGVAQSPRYKIIEKRQSVAFWCNPISGHATLYWYQQILGQGPKLLIQFQNNGVVDDSQLPKDRFSAERLKGVDSTLKIQPAKLEDSAVYLCASSLVLREDNNEQFFGPGTRLTVL.

This chain links TRBV5-1 with TRBJ1-1; TRBD1 matches at 8 bases. Germline CDR1 is SGHRS and CDR2 is YFSETQ. The CDR3 totals 14 residues. V dropped 6 bases and J dropped 1; count of bases not matched to a gene: 5. CDR3 in amino acids: CASTLGTGNTEAFF. The CDR3 bases are TGCGCCAGCACACTAGGGACAGGGAACACTGAAGCTTTCTTT.

CDR3 in DNA: TGTGCCAGCAGCTTAGAGTTTCGGGATACGCAGTATTTT. Amino acid sequence: CASSLEFRDTQYF. The genes are TRBV11-3 and TRBJ2-3; unclear D gene. V was cut by 0 bases and J by 6 bases, with 7 bases left in between. Germline V CDR1 and CDR2: SGHNT, YENEEA. This CDR3 is 13 amino acids long.

The chain joins TRBV7-9 to TRBJ2-1; 7 nucleotides align to TRBD2. CDR3 length: 17 amino acids. From germline, CDR1 is SEHNR and CDR2 FQNEAQ (reference sequence). V lost 4 bases, J lost 0 bases, and 9 bases stayed unmatched. The CDR3 reads CASSSSGARSSYNEQFF. The CDR3 coding sequence is TGTGCCAGCAGCTCCAGCGGGGCGCGGAGCTCCTACAATGAGCAGTTCTTC.

This chain connects TRBV5-8 to TRBJ2-7; 10 bases match TRBD1. Per germline, CDR1 SGHTS and CDR2 YDEGEE. V lost 6 bases and J lost 5; bases outside the gene matches: 8. CDR3 length: 14 residues. CDR3 in amino acids: CASTPGQGFHEQYF. CDR3 DNA sequence: TGTGCCAGCACCCCGGGACAGGGGTTTCACGAGCAGTACTTC.

The gene calls are TRBV7-9 and TRBJ1-3; 8 bases agree with TRBD1. The germline CDR1 and CDR2 sequences are SEHNR and FQNEAQ (reference sequence). The CDR3 consists of 17 residues. Losses at the gene ends were 4 bases for V and 9 bases for J; bases not matched to a gene: 17. CDR3 residues: CASSSLRGQAGGVTIYF. The CDR3 coding sequence is TGTGCCAGCAGCTCCCTTAGGGGACAGGCCGGGGGCGTCACCATATATTTT. The full variable domain, completed using reference TRBV7-9 and TRBJ1-3, is DTGVSQNPRHKITKRGQNVTFRCDPISEHNRLYWYRQTLGQGPEFLTYFQNEAQLEKSRLLSDRFSAERPKGSFSTLEIQRTEQGDSAMYLCASSSLRGQAGGVTIYFGEGSWLTVV.

The chain joins TRBV25-1 to TRBJ2-7; 7 bases are shared with TRBD1. The CDR3 has 15 residues. Germline loops: CDR1 MGHDK, CDR2 SYGVNS. The V segment lost 2 bases and the J segment 1 base; nucleotides outside the gene matches: 5. The CDR3 is CASSEPGQPSYEQYF. CDR3 bases: TGTGCCAGCAGTGAACCGGGACAGCCTTCCTACGAGCAGTACTTC.

The V and J genes are TRBV10-2 and TRBJ1-4; 8 bases align to TRBD1. The CDR3 has 14 amino acids. Germline V gene data show CDR1 as WSHSY and CDR2 as SAAADI. The ends lost 10 bases at V and 8 bases at J; junction bases unmatched: 12. The CDR3 DNA sequence: TGCGCCACCAAGAAAGCAGGGGGCGACGAAAAACTGTTTTTT. Amino acids: CATKKAGGDEKLFF.

J is TRBJ2-6 and V is TRBV11-2; D is unclear. Per germline, CDR1 SGHAT and CDR2 FQNNGV. The CDR3 is 16 residues long. Trimming removed 5 bases from V and 7 bases from J, with 18 bases in between. The CDR3 spells CASSQATANGANVLTF. The CDR3 DNA follows: TGTGCCAGCAGCCAGGCAACGGCAAATGGTGCCAACGTCCTGACTTTC.

This chain joins TRBV5-4 and TRBJ2-2, with TRBD1 identical over 9 bases. V dropped 4 bases and J dropped 4; count of bases not matched to a gene: 11. The CDR3 consists of 17 residues. Germline V gene data show CDR1 as SGHNT and CDR2 as YYREEE (reference sequence). For the CDR3, the DNA is TGTGCCAGCAGCCCTGGACAGGGGTATCGTGCCACCGGGGAGCTGTTTTTT. Translating gives CASSPGQGYRATGELFF.

The V gene is TRBV18, the J gene TRBJ2-7, with 8 bases fitting TRBD1. The CDR3 runs 14 residues. With 3 bases clipped from V and 3 bases from J, the junction kept 4 bases outside the gene matches. Per the germline V gene, CDR1 is KGHSH and CDR2 is LQKENI. The CDR3 DNA is TGTGCCAGCTCACCCCAGGGGGCCCACTACGAGCAGTACTTC. Its protein product is CASSPQGAHYEQYF. Based on the CDR3 plus reference TRBV18 and TRBJ2-7, the full variable domain is NAGVMQNPRHLVRRRGQEARLRCSPMKGHSHVYWYRQLPEEGLKFMVYLQKENIIDESGMPKERFSAEFPKEGPSILRIQQVVRGDSAAYFCASSPQGAHYEQYFGPGTRLTVT.

The V and J genes are TRBV27 and TRBJ1-4; D is undetermined. This CDR3 has 14 amino acids. The ends were cut back, 4 bases at V and 4 bases at J, with 10 bases in the middle. CDR1 and CDR2 (germline): MNHEY, SMNVEV (reference sequence). Written as DNA, the CDR3 is TGTGCCAGCAGTTCCAGACGGAGTAATGAAAAACTGTTTTTT. Protein product: CASSSRRSNEKLFF.